The 13 T cell receptor beta chains in this list originate from one sample, sequenced in a study of blood T cell repertoires in COVID-19. Using immunoSEQ multiplex PCR, the repertoire was profiled, and TCRdb retains in-frame clones only, with some absent. Of about 28,000 clones in the sample, 70% to 90% were seen once. The sequenced material came from peripheral blood. The receptors were sampled from a human donor in a cohort sampled during active COVID-19.

The genes are TRBV27 and TRBJ1-5, with D tentatively TRBD1 (6 bases). The CDR3 spans 14 residues. The V end was cut by 3 bases, the J end by 4 bases, with 10 bases between. Germline values: CDR1 MNHEY, CDR2 SMNVEV (reference sequence). For the CDR3, the DNA is TGTGCCAGCAGTTTCGGGGGGCCTAATCAGCCCCAGCATTTT. Its translation is CASSFGGPNQPQHF.

The chain carries TRBV7-8 and TRBJ1-5; D possibly corresponds to TRBD1 (5 bases). The CDR3 consists of 15 residues. The V and J ends lost 2 bases and 1 base respectively, with 9 bases between them. CDR1 is SGHVS and CDR2 is FQNEAQ in the germline V gene. CDR3 region: CASSLSTGSNQPQHF. The CDR3 DNA reads TGTGCCAGCAGCTTAAGTACAGGCAGCAATCAGCCCCAGCATTTT.

V and J are TRBV6-6 and TRBJ1-3; 12 nucleotides agree with TRBD1. After removal of 5 bases from V and 3 bases from J, the junction contained 11 bases not matched to a gene. The CDR3 has 18 amino acids. Germline V gene sequence: CDR1 MNHNY, CDR2 SVGAGI (reference sequence). The CDR3 DNA sequence: TGTGCCAGCAGTCCTACCCCGGGACAGGGGGCGAATGGAAACACCATATATTTT. Amino acids: CASSPTPGQGANGNTIYF.

The rearrangement joins TRBV10-1 to TRBJ2-7; D might be TRBD2 (6 bases). In germline, CDR1 is WNHNN, CDR2 SYGVQD (reference sequence). The CDR3 sequence is 15 residues long. V was shortened by 4 bases and J by 3 bases, with 16 bases between the two germline ends. CDR3 coding DNA: TGCGCCAGCAGTGGGGCCCCCGGGGGTAGCTACGAGCAGTACTTC. Translation: CASSGAPGGSYEQYF.

The chain couples TRBV6-5 to TRBJ1-2, with 9 bases that match TRBD1. Germline CDR1 and CDR2: MNHEY and SVGAGI. This CDR3 has 14 amino acids. Unmatched junction bases numbered 4, after V lost 7 bases and J lost 1 base. CDR3 loop: CASIGQGINYGYTF. For the CDR3, the DNA is TGTGCCAGCATCGGACAGGGGATTAACTATGGCTACACCTTC.

Comments on this clone: Other DNA sequences from this sample encode an identical CDR3 as well. The genes are TRBV5-5 and TRBJ1-1; D unresolved. This CDR3 has 14 residues. Between the trimmed V and J ends, which lost 0 bases and 1 base, there was a span of 7 bases. Germline CDR1 and CDR2: SGHKS and YYEKEE (reference sequence). CDR3 amino acids: CASSLVGGNTEAFF. CDR3 DNA sequence: TGTGCCAGCAGCTTGGTGGGAGGGAACACTGAAGCTTTCTTT.

The CDR3 bases are TGTGCCAGCAACTTGGGGGGGACCGGGGAGCTGTTTTTT. Translating gives CASNLGGTGELFF. The V call is TRBV7-2, the J call TRBJ2-2; 7 bases match TRBD2. Unmatched junction bases numbered 4, after V lost 7 bases and J lost 5 bases. Germline V gene sequence: CDR1 SGHTA, CDR2 FQGNSA. The CDR3 spans 13 residues.

The chain couples TRBV7-2 to TRBJ2-7; D is possibly TRBD2 (6 bases). V lost 1 base and J lost 2, with 15 bases in between. The CDR3 spans 16 residues. Germline V gene sequence: CDR1 SGHTA, CDR2 FQGNSA. Written as DNA, the CDR3 is TGTGCCAGCAGCTTAGGGGCGCGGGGCCCCGCCTACGAGCAGTACTTC. It codes for CASSLGARGPAYEQYF. The whole variable domain, filled in from reference TRBV7-2 and TRBJ2-7, reads GAGVSQSPSNKVTEKGKDVELRCDPISGHTALYWYRQSLGQGLEFLIYFQGNSAPDKSGLPSDRFSAERTGGSVSTLTIQRTQQEDSAVYLCASSLGARGPAYEQYFGPGTRLTVT.

The chain joins TRBV5-6 to TRBJ2-7; TRBD1 matches 8 bases. This CDR3 spans 15 amino acids. CDR1 and CDR2 (germline): SGHDT, YYEEEE. The trim removed 0 bases at V and 7 bases at J, leaving 9 bases unmatched. The CDR3: CASSLGGQGAREQYF. The CDR3 DNA reads TGTGCCAGCAGCTTGGGCGGGCAGGGGGCAAGGGAGCAGTACTTC.

The V and J genes are TRBV14 and TRBJ2-7; 12 positions agree with TRBD2. With 0 bases clipped from V and 9 bases from J, the junction kept 6 bases outside the gene matches. Germline V gene data show CDR1 as SGHDN and CDR2 as FVKESK. The CDR3 runs 15 residues. This CDR3 reads CASSQDTSGRRGQYF. CDR3 nucleotide sequence: TGTGCCAGCAGCCAAGATACTAGCGGGAGGCGCGGGCAGTACTTC. Complete variable domain (other parts from reference TRBV14 and TRBJ2-7): EAGVTQFPSHSVIEKGQTVTLRCDPISGHDNLYWYRRVMGKEIKFLLHFVKESKQDESGMPNNRFLAERTGGTYSTLKVQPAELEDSGVYFCASSQDTSGRRGQYFGPGTRLTVT.

The chain has TRBV5-8 and TRBJ1-6; a possible D gene is TRBD1 (5 bases). Trimming pared 1 base from V and 10 bases from J, leaving 15 bases between. The germline V gene encodes CDR1 SGHTS and CDR2 YDEGEE. The CDR3 is 15 amino acids. The CDR3 here is CASSLSGWGNSPLHF. The CDR3 DNA reads TGTGCCAGCAGCTTGAGCGGGTGGGGGAACTCACCCCTCCACTTT.

The gene calls are TRBV19 and TRBJ1-1, with TRBD1 matching over 11 bases. V was pared by 5 bases and J by 3 bases, with 2 bases of the junction left unmatched. This CDR3 comprises 14 residues. Germline V lookup: CDR1 LNHDA, CDR2 SQIVND (reference sequence). CDR3 nucleotide sequence: TGTGCCAGTAGTGGGGGACAGGGGGACACTGAAGCTTTCTTT. Translated: CASSGGQGDTEAFF.

This clone was seen only a few times. The chain recombines TRBV5-8 with TRBJ1-6; maybe TRBD1 (6 bases). Trimming took 4 bases from V and 6 from J, leaving 8 bases between them. The CDR3 contains 13 residues. Looked up from germline, CDR1 is SGHTS and CDR2 is YDEGEE. CDR3 in amino acids: CASSRTVNSPLHF. Here the CDR3 DNA reads TGTGCCAGCAGCAGGACAGTTAATTCACCCCTCCACTTT.